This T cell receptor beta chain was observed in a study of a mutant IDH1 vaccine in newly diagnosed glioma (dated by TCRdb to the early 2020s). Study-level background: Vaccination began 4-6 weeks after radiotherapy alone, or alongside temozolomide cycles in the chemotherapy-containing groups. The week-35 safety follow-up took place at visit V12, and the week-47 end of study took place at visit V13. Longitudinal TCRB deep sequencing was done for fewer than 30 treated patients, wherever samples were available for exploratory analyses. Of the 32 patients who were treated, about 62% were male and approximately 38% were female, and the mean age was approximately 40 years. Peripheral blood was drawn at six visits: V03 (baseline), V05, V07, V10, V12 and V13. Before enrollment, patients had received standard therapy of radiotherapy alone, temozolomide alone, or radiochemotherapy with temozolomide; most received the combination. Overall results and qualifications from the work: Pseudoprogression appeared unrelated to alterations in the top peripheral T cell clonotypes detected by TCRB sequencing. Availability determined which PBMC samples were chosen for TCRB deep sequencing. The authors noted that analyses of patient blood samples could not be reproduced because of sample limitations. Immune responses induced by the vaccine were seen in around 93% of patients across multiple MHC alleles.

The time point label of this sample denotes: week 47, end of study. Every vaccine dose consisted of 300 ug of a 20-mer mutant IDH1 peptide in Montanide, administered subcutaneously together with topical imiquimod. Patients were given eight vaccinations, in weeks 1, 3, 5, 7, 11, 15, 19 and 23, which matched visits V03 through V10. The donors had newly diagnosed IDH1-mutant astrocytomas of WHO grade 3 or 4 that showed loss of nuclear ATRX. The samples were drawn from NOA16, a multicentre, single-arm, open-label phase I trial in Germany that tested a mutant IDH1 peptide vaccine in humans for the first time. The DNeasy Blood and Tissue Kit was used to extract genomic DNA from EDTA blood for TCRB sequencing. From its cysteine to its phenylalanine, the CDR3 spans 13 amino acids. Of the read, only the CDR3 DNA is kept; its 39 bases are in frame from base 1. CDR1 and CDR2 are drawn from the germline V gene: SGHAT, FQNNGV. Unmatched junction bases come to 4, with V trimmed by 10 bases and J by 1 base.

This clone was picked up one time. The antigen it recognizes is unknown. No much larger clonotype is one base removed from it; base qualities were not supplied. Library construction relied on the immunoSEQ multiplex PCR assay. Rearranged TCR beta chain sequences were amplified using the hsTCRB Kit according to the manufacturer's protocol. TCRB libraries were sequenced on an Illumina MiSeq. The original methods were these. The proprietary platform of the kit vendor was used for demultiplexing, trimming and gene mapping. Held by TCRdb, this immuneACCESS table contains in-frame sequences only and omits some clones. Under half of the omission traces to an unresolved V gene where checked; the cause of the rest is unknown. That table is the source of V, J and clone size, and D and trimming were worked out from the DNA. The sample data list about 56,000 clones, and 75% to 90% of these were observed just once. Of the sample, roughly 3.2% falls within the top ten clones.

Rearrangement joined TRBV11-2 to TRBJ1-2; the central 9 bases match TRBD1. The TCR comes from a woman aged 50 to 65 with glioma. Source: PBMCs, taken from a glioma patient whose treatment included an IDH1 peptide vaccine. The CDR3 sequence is CAIRQGDNYGYTF. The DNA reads TGTGCCATCAGACAGGGGGATAACTATGGCTACACCTTC.